Listed below are T cell receptor beta chains from one sample, sequenced in a study of OX40 agonist ivuxolimab in advanced cancers. Produced via immunoSEQ multiplex PCR; TCRdb's table is partial and in-frame only. The table includes tens of thousands of clones, 84% detected once. The starting material was CD4+ or CD8+ T cells sorted from blood, obtained in a trial of the OX40 agonist ivuxolimab. The receptors shown here come from an adult with an advanced solid tumor such as melanoma, head and neck, liver or kidney cancer. The CDR3 runs from the conserved cysteine through the conserved F or W. A D gene is named only where the DNA matches it firmly. Some rows have no size entry. The others give once, few or many, or a class for an expanded clone.

d_gene: NA
j_gene: TRBJ1-5
v_gene: TRBV4-2
abundance: once
CDR3nt: TGTGCCAGCAGCCAAGAGGATCAGCCCCAGCATTTT
CDR3aa: CASSQEDQPQHF

d_gene: NA
j_gene: TRBJ2-5
v_gene: TRBV5-4
abundance: NA
CDR3nt: TGTGCCAGCAGCTTGATGGGGTCGTCCGATAGGGAGACCCAGTACTTC
CDR3aa: CASSLMGSSDRETQYF

d_gene: NA
j_gene: TRBJ1-1
v_gene: TRBV19
abundance: once
CDR3nt: TGTGCCAGTAGCACCGGGACGGCCAACACTGAAGCTTTCTTT
CDR3aa: CASSTGTANTEAFF

d_gene: TRBD1
j_gene: TRBJ2-7
v_gene: TRBV7-8
abundance: NA
CDR3nt: TGTGCCAGCAATTGGGACAGGGGGCACGAGCAGTACTTC
CDR3aa: CASNWDRGHEQYF

d_gene: NA
j_gene: TRBJ1-2
v_gene: TRBV6-1
abundance: once
CDR3nt: TGTGCCAGCAGTGAAGATCCCGAAGGCTATGGCTACACCTTC
CDR3aa: CASSEDPEGYGYTF

d_gene: TRBD2
j_gene: TRBJ2-1
v_gene: TRBV5-1
abundance: few
CDR3nt: TGCGCCAGCAGCTTGGGTCGGGAGGAGAATGAGCAGTTCTTC
CDR3aa: CASSLGREENEQFF

d_gene: NA
j_gene: TRBJ1-2
v_gene: TRBV28
abundance: NA
CDR3nt: TGTGCCAGCAGTTTCAAAGTGTTTGTTGGGGGCTCCTATGGCTACACCTTC
CDR3aa: CASSFKVFVGGSYGYTF

d_gene: TRBD2
j_gene: TRBJ2-1
v_gene: TRBV19
abundance: few
CDR3nt: TGTGCCAGTAGTACACTACCGGGACTAGCGGGGGTATTATACAATGAGCAGTTCTTC
CDR3aa: CASSTLPGLAGVLYNEQFF

d_gene: NA
j_gene: TRBJ2-4
v_gene: TRBV5-1
abundance: few
CDR3nt: TGCGCCAGCAGCTTCGGGGAACCGAACATTCAGTACTTC
CDR3aa: CASSFGEPNIQYF

d_gene: NA
j_gene: TRBJ2-3
v_gene: TRBV15
abundance: NA
CDR3nt: TGTGCCACCAGCAGAGATGGCCAGCGGCTGGGGTATTTT
CDR3aa: CATSRDGQRLGYF

d_gene: TRBD2
j_gene: TRBJ2-1
v_gene: TRBV11-2
abundance: NA
CDR3nt: TGTGCCAGCAGCTTAGCGGCGGGAGGGCCTTTTGAGCAGTTCTTC
CDR3aa: CASSLAAGGPFEQFF

d_gene: NA
j_gene: TRBJ2-7
v_gene: TRBV23-1
abundance: few
CDR3nt: TGCGCCAGCAGTCCATTCCTAGGGCGGGACACCTACGAGCAGTACTTC
CDR3aa: CASSPFLGRDTYEQYF

d_gene: TRBD2
j_gene: TRBJ2-1
v_gene: TRBV27
abundance: NA
CDR3nt: TGTGCCAGCAGTTTAGAGGGACTAGCGGGCTCCTACAATGAGCAGTTCTTC
CDR3aa: CASSLEGLAGSYNEQFF

d_gene: NA
j_gene: TRBJ1-1
v_gene: TRBV2
abundance: NA
CDR3nt: TGTGCCAGCATCGGGTGGGACACTGAAGCTTTCTTT
CDR3aa: CASIGWDTEAFF

d_gene: TRBD2
j_gene: TRBJ2-1
v_gene: TRBV19
abundance: once
CDR3nt: TGTGCCAGTAGTGACCGACCTAGCGGAGATTACAATGAGCAGTTCTTC
CDR3aa: CASSDRPSGDYNEQFF

d_gene: TRBD2
j_gene: TRBJ2-2
v_gene: TRBV9
abundance: NA
CDR3nt: TGTGCCAGCACGGATAGCGGGACGTACACCGGGGAGCTGTTTTTT
CDR3aa: CASTDSGTYTGELFF

d_gene: NA
j_gene: TRBJ1-6
v_gene: TRBV2
abundance: NA
CDR3nt: TGTGCCAGCAGTCAGGAGGGGATGGGCAATAATTCACCCCTCCACTTT
CDR3aa: CASSQEGMGNNSPLHF

d_gene: NA
j_gene: TRBJ1-5
v_gene: TRBV18
abundance: NA
CDR3nt: TGTGCCAGCTCACCAGACCTCAATCAGCCCCAGCATTTT
CDR3aa: CASSPDLNQPQHF

d_gene: TRBD1
j_gene: TRBJ1-1
v_gene: TRBV6-5
abundance: NA
CDR3nt: TGTGCCAGCAGCCTGACAGGGGCCAGGAACACTGAAGCTTTCTTT
CDR3aa: CASSLTGARNTEAFF

d_gene: TRBD1
j_gene: TRBJ1-2
v_gene: TRBV28
abundance: NA
CDR3nt: TGTGCCACCATCGCAGGGGGAAGACTCTATGGCTACACCTTC
CDR3aa: CATIAGGRLYGYTF